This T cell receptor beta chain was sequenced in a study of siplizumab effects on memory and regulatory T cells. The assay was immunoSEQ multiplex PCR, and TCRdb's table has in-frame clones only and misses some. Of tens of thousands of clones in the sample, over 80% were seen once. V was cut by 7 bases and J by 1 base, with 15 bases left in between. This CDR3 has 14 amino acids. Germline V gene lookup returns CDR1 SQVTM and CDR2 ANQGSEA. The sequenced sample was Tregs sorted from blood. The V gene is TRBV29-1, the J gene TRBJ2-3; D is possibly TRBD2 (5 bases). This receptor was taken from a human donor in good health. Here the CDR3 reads CSGDVGLGTDTQYF. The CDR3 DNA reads TGCAGCGGGGATGTTGGACTTGGCACAGATACGCAGTATTTT.